These 29 T cell receptor beta chains were sequenced from one sample in a study of CD8 T cells in ankylosing spondylitis. Each CDR3 protein gets one entry after TCRdb re-called the 5' RACE reads with MiXCR. The sample shows roughly 700,000 distinct CDR3 sequences, 19% of them seen only once. Study-level points and caveats: What appeared characteristic of ankylosing spondylitis blood was a TCR beta motif of eight highly homologous variants.

For these receptors, no antigen is known. Sequenced sample: blood, either unsorted or a sorted T cell fraction (not recorded which). The receptor source for this set is a male donor with ankylosing spondylitis.

This clonotype was found a few times. The chain is built from TRBV20-1 and TRBJ2-2, with 7 positions matching TRBD2. Germline V gives CDR1 DFQATT, CDR2 SNEGSKA (reference sequence). CDR3 size: 16 residues. J was trimmed by 3 bases and V by 5 bases; bases with no gene match: 12. CDR3 in amino acids: CSAEPPGGAYTGELFF. The CDR3 nucleotides are TGCAGTGCTGAACCCCCGGGGGGTGCGTACACCGGGGAGCTGTTTTTT.

This clonotype appeared a few times. Written as DNA, the CDR3 is TGTGCCAGCAGCTCAAGCAGGGGGGCCTACGAGCAGTACTTC. Translated: CASSSSRGAYEQYF. The chain recombines TRBV5-5 with TRBJ2-7; weak D call: TRBD1 (7 bases). Germline CDR1 reads SGHKS; CDR2 reads YYEKEE (reference sequence). The CDR3 is 14 residues long. The V end was cut by 3 bases, the J end by 2 bases, with 12 bases between.

The chain is built from TRBV20-1 and TRBJ2-5, with D unresolved. The CDR3 is 15 residues long. The V and J ends lost 6 bases and 1 base respectively, with 18 bases between them. CDR1 and CDR2 (germline): DFQATT, SNEGSKA (reference sequence). In DNA form, the CDR3 reads TGCAGTGCCCGATGGCCACAGCACTCCCAAGAGACCCAGTACTTC. It codes for CSARWPQHSQETQYF.

This chain joins TRBV5-1 and TRBJ2-4, with 11 bases aligning to TRBD2. The germline CDR1 and CDR2 sequences are SGHRS and YFSETQ. The CDR3 loop spans 14 amino acids. Trimming cost V 3 bases and J 5 bases; bases outside gene matches: 1. CDR3 DNA sequence: TGCGCCAGCAGCTGGGGACTAGCGGAAAACATTCAGTACTTC. Residues: CASSWGLAENIQYF.

This clonotype was counted at least ten times. This rearrangement joins TRBV5-5 to TRBJ2-1; 8 nucleotides match TRBD1. CDR1 is SGHKS, CDR2 YYEKEE, per germline (reference sequence). The V gene end was trimmed by 4 bases and the J gene end by 1 base; junction bases not matched to a gene: 7. The CDR3 runs 16 residues. CDR3 amino acids: CASSPRTGRSYNEQFF. The CDR3 DNA sequence: TGTGCCAGCAGCCCAAGGACAGGGAGATCCTACAATGAGCAGTTCTTC.

The rearrangement joins TRBV27 to TRBJ2-3; TRBD2 matches at 12 bases. The CDR3 sequence is 16 residues long. The trim removed 5 bases at V and 2 bases at J, leaving 5 bases unmatched. Germline V gene data show CDR1 as MNHEY and CDR2 as SMNVEV (reference sequence). This CDR3 reads CASSHWTSGVTDTQYF. CDR3 nucleotides: TGTGCCAGCAGTCACTGGACTAGCGGGGTCACAGATACGCAGTATTTT.

The chain employs TRBV6-2 or TRBV6-3 and TRBJ2-5, with 10 bases matching TRBD2. The CDR3 is 12 amino acids. Trimming cost V 6 bases and J 11 bases; bases outside gene matches: 6. Germline CDR1 reads MNHEY; CDR2 reads SVGEGT. The CDR3 DNA follows: TGTGCCAGCAGCCCTGGACTAGCGGTTCAGTACTTC. This codes for CASSPGLAVQYF.

There are a few counts of this clonotype. The chain couples TRBV20-1 to TRBJ1-6, with 10 bases fitting TRBD1. Looked up from germline, CDR1 is DFQATT and CDR2 is SNEGSKA (reference sequence). CDR3 size: 15 residues. The V and J ends lost 6 bases and 6 bases, in that order; junction bases with no gene match: 8. CDR3 nucleotides: TGCAGTGCGAAGAAGGGACAGGGGAGTAATTCACCCCTCCACTTT. This sequence encodes CSAKKGQGSNSPLHF.

This chain connects TRBV11-3 to TRBJ1-1, with D hard to call. V was shortened by 1 base and J by 8 bases, with 11 bases between the two germline ends. The CDR3 runs 13 residues. Germline V gene lookup returns CDR1 SGHNT and CDR2 YENEEA. The CDR3 nucleotides read TGTGCCAGCAGCTTAGCTCGGCGGGAAGAAGCTTTCTTT. Translation: CASSLARREEAFF.

In its sample, this clonotype was seen a few times. The V call is TRBV27, the J call TRBJ2-7; D unclear. The ends were cut back, 3 bases at V and 3 bases at J, with 12 bases in the middle. Germline V gene lookup returns CDR1 MNHEY and CDR2 SMNVEV (reference sequence). The CDR3 has 14 residues. Here the CDR3 reads CASSFGRTSYEQYF. The CDR3 bases are TGTGCCAGCAGTTTCGGACGGACCAGCTACGAGCAGTACTTC.

The CDR3 region is CASSPRTGTGKHTEAFF. The CDR3 DNA is TGTGCCAGCAGTCCCCGAACCGGGACAGGCAAACACACTGAAGCTTTCTTT. V and J are TRBV12-3 or TRBV12-4 and TRBJ1-1; 8 nucleotides align to TRBD1. Trimming took 5 bases from V and 3 from J; bases not matched to a gene: 14. The CDR3 runs 17 residues.

The rearrangement links TRBV9 to TRBJ2-6; D uncertain. V lost 1 base and J lost 0, with 8 bases in between. CDR1 and CDR2 from the germline V gene are SGDLS and YYNGEE. The CDR3 runs to 16 residues. CDR3 coding DNA: TGTGCCAGCAGCGTACGGATAGACTCTGGGGCCAACGTCCTGACTTTC. Protein sequence: CASSVRIDSGANVLTF.

CDR3 DNA: TGTGCCAGCAGCCTCAAGAGACTAGCAGACCAGTACTTC. Protein: CASSLKRLADQYF. The rearrangement uses TRBV5-7 and TRBJ2-5, with 7 bases that match TRBD2. TRBV5-7 falls under the ORF class, with uncertain function. V dropped 4 bases and J dropped 10; count of bases not matched to a gene: 10. There are 13 residues in the CDR3.

The chain joins TRBV3-1 to TRBJ2-7; 15 positions agree with TRBD2. Germline V gene sequence: CDR1 LGHDT, CDR2 YNNKEL (reference sequence). With 11 bases clipped from V and 4 bases from J, the junction kept 18 bases outside the gene matches. This CDR3 is built from 18 residues. The CDR3 reads CALCSGTSGRTGMYEQYF. The CDR3 bases are TGTGCCCTCTGCTCCGGGACTAGCGGGAGGACCGGGATGTACGAGCAGTACTTC.

This clonotype was recorded many times. The chain uses TRBV5-1 and TRBJ1-2, with a weak D call TRBD1 (6 bases). The CDR3 runs to 13 residues. Trimming took 0 bases from V and 5 from J, leaving 8 bases between them. Looked up from germline, CDR1 is SGHRS and CDR2 is YFSETQ. CDR3 region: CASSLVTGYGYTF. DNA for the CDR3: TGCGCCAGCAGCTTGGTAACAGGGTATGGCTACACCTTC.

This clonotype appeared a few times. The chain recombines TRBV12-3 or TRBV12-4 with TRBJ1-1; unclear D gene. This CDR3 has 13 residues. V lost 5 bases, J lost 4 bases, and 11 bases lay in between. The CDR3 loop is CASSPELVTEAFF. The CDR3 DNA is TGTGCCAGCAGTCCGGAATTGGTCACTGAAGCTTTCTTT.

A few counts support this clonotype. The chain employs TRBV7-2 and TRBJ2-1, with 11 bases aligning to TRBD2. Per the germline V gene, CDR1 is SGHTA and CDR2 is FQGNSA. The CDR3 is made up of 17 amino acids. With 5 bases clipped from V and 3 bases from J, the junction kept 9 bases outside the gene matches. Here the CDR3 DNA reads TGTGCCAGCAGCCCCTCTAGCGGGAGGACCCTCTACAATGAGCAGTTCTTC. Protein: CASSPSSGRTLYNEQFF.

This clonotype was seen a few times. The chain is built from TRBV3-1 and TRBJ2-7; the match to TRBD2 covers 8 bases. J gave up 1 base and V 7 bases, and 0 bases lay outside the gene matches. Germline CDR1 and CDR2: LGHDT and YNNKEL (reference sequence). The CDR3 is made up of 12 amino acids. CDR3 DNA sequence: TGTGCCAGCACGGGAGGGTCCTACGAGCAGTACTTC. Translation: CASTGGSYEQYF.

This clonotype was counted only a few times. The chain links TRBV7-2 to TRBJ1-6; maybe TRBD1 (5 bases). The CDR3 loop spans 16 amino acids. Germline CDR1 is SGHTA and CDR2 is FQGNSA. Trimming removed 4 bases at V and 3 bases at J, with 13 bases between. The CDR3 nucleotides read TGTGCCAGCAGCTCAATAATAACAGGCTATAATTCACCCCTCCACTTT. Encoded protein: CASSSIITGYNSPLHF.

This clonotype was detected only a few times. This chain joins TRBV7-3 and TRBJ2-2, with D perhaps matching TRBD1 or TRBD2 (5 bases each). Per germline, CDR1 SGHTA and CDR2 FQGTGA. The CDR3 loop spans 13 amino acids. V was cut by 10 bases and J by 3 bases, with 12 bases left in between. CDR3 protein: CATRGPDTGELFF. The CDR3 DNA reads as TGTGCCACTAGGGGACCTGACACCGGGGAGCTGTTTTTT.

This clonotype has more than one count but fewer than ten. The rearrangement uses TRBV5-1 and TRBJ1-1; D unresolved. V was clipped by 2 bases and J by 4 bases, with 9 bases between them. From germline, CDR1 is SGHRS and CDR2 YFSETQ. CDR3 length: 13 residues. CDR3 sequence reads: CASSFETTTEAFF. The CDR3 region has the DNA TGCGCCAGCAGCTTCGAGACTACCACTGAAGCTTTCTTT. The whole variable domain, remainder taken from reference TRBV5-1 and TRBJ1-1, is KAGVTQTPRYLIKTRGQQVTLSCSPISGHRSVSWYQQTPGQGLQFLFEYFSETQRNKGNFPGRFSGRQFSNSRSEMNVSTLELGDSALYLCASSFETTTEAFFGQGTRLTVV.

A note on this clonotype: No conserved phenylalanine or tryptophan ends this CDR3, so it is likely a read error. J is TRBJ2-7 and V is TRBV20-1; 11 nucleotides agree with TRBD2. This CDR3 has 17 amino acids. Germline values: CDR1 DFQATT, CDR2 SNEGSKA (reference sequence). Germline trimming cut 5 bases from V and 3 bases from J; bases unmatched to any gene: 15. CDR3 bases: TGCAGTGCTGGGGGGACTAGCGGCCAACCCGCCAACTACGAGCAGTACTAC. Protein sequence: CSAGGTSGQPANYEQYY.

The rearrangement joins TRBV12-3 or TRBV12-4 to TRBJ2-5, with 15 bases fitting TRBD2. Losses at the gene ends were 5 bases for V and 5 bases for J; bases not matched to a gene: 3. This CDR3 is built from 15 residues. The CDR3 nucleotides are TGTGCCAGCAGTCAAGGGACTAGCGGGGGGGAGACCCAGTACTTC. As protein: CASSQGTSGGETQYF.

This clonotype appeared a single time. This chain links TRBV11-2 with TRBJ2-5, with 7 bases that match TRBD2. This CDR3 comprises 17 residues. J was trimmed by 4 bases and V by 5 bases; bases with no gene match: 16. Per germline, CDR1 SGHAT and CDR2 FQNNGV. CDR3: CASSRSLLGGGGETQYF. The CDR3 DNA reads as TGTGCCAGCAGCAGATCTCTTCTAGGTGGGGGGGGAGAGACCCAGTACTTC.

This chain joins TRBV20-1 and TRBJ1-1, with D possibly matching TRBD1 (6 bases). The CDR3 covers 14 residues. CDR1 is DFQATT, CDR2 SNEGSKA, per germline (reference sequence). The ends were cut back, 6 bases at V and 2 bases at J, with 16 bases in the middle. As DNA, the CDR3 is TGCAGTGCCCTAAAAGGGGGGCCCAACACTGAAGCTTTCTTT. Translation: CSALKGGPNTEAFF.

This chain links TRBV28 with TRBJ2-1, with 7 bases matching TRBD2. The germline CDR1 and CDR2 sequences are MDHEN and SYDVKM. This CDR3 has 20 residues. The V and J ends lost 0 bases and 4 bases, in that order; junction bases with no gene match: 18. Here the CDR3 reads CASSLWVWREHPEAYNEQFF. The CDR3, as DNA: TGTGCCAGCAGTTTATGGGTCTGGCGGGAGCACCCCGAGGCGTACAATGAGCAGTTCTTC.

The sample holds a few counts of this clonotype. J is TRBJ2-3 and V is TRBV9; 10 bases match TRBD2. The length of the CDR3 is 15 residues. Germline CDR1 is SGDLS and CDR2 is YYNGEE. With V trimmed by 3 bases and J by 1 base, 2 bases remained unmatched. Here the CDR3 DNA reads TGTGCCAGCAGCGAGCGGGAGGGTGGCACAGATACGCAGTATTTT. This encodes CASSEREGGTDTQYF.

The chain combines TRBV7-3 with TRBJ2-1, with TRBD2 identical over 9 bases. Germline trimming cut 9 bases from V and 8 bases from J; bases unmatched to any gene: 11. This CDR3 is 14 amino acids long. Per the germline V gene, CDR1 is SGHTA and CDR2 is FQGTGA. The CDR3 region has the DNA TGTGCCAGAGGGGGCGGGAGGGTTTTCGATGAGCAGTTCTTC. Its protein is CARGGGRVFDEQFF. Supplemented by reference TRBV7-3 and TRBJ2-1, the full variable domain reads GAGVSQTPSNKVTEKGKYVELRCDPISGHTALYWYRQSLGQGPEFLIYFQGTGAADDSGLPNDRFFAVRPEGSVSTLKIQRTERGDSAVYLCARGGGRVFDEQFFGPGTRLTVL.

For the CDR3, the DNA is TGTGCCAGCAGCTATTCCTTTGACACCATCGAGCAGTACTTC. It encodes CASSYSFDTIEQYF. This rearrangement joins TRBV7-9 to TRBJ2-7, with D unclear. V was trimmed by 4 bases and J by 6 bases, leaving 16 bases between them. Per the germline V gene, CDR1 is SEHNR and CDR2 is FQNEAQ (reference sequence). This CDR3 has 14 amino acids.